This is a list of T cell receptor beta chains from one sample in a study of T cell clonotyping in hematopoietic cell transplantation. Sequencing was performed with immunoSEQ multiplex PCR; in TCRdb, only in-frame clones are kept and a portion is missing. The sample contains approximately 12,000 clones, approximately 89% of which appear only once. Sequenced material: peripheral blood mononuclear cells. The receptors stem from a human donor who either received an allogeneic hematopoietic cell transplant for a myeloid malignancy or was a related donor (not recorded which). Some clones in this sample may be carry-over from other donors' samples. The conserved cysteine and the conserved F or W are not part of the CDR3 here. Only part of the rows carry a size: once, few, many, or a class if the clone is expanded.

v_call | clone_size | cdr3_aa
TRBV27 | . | ASSGLGRGNTEAF
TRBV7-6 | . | ASSAGTAGGYGYT
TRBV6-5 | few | ASSQGTSGGNTQY
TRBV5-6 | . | ASSLGAGQPQH
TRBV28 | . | ASSLQGAYGYT
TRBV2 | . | ASSPIGTEEQF
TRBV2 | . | ASSGRLTGELF
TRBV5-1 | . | ASSLILGGTSTDTQY
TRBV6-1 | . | ASSVATYNSPLH
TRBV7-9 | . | ASSLDYPTTGELF
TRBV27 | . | ASSLGAGRDDGYT
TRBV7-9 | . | ASSALTGSYEQY
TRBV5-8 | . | ASSFQSSGTGKEQY
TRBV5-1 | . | ASSLAPGGGTLH
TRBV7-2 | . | ASSLAGAGNEKLF
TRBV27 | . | ASSLTQIMNTEAF
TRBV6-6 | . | ASSYSGLSSEQY
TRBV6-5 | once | ASRVRGFNTEAF
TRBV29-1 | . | SVETRNEGYGYT
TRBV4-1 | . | ASSPRTTDSYGYT
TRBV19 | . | ATKRGAYTEAF
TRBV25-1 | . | ASDGTADRSNEQF
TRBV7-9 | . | ASSLTNRGETQY
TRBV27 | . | ASNLAGLNTGELF
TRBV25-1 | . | ASSGGGRGRYNEQF
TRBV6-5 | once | ASSYGGTDTQY
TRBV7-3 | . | ASSLSTSYEQY
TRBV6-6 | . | ASILTTGRGEKLF
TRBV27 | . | ASSFTANYGYT
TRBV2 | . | ASSGGLLQGKVRAF
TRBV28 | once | ASSLRDGYT
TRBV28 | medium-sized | ASSPLGAVGYNEQF
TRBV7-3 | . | ASSFERGRGDTQY
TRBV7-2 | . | ASSLLAGMYNEQF
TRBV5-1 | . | ASSPGQNSPLH
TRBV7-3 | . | ASSFTSGAGTQY
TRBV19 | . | ASSIGQGNTYGYT
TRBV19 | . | ASSMGGGGNQPQH
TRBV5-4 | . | ASSLSGWGNGYT
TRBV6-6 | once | ASSYSGRGNTGELF
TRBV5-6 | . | ASSLFAAYEQY
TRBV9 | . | ASSALGQDARNTIY
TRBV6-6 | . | ASRRDRGPYEQY
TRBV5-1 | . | ASSLESRFNEKLF
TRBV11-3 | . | ASSLGRLTPNTGELF
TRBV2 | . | ASRTVTGDQPQH
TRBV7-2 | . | ASSLGWDRETQY
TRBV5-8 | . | ASSVQLTTNEKLF
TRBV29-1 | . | SVEASSYEQY
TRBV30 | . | AWSIGQGGTEAF
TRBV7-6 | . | ASSLGDRGSTNTIY